Listed below are T cell receptor beta chains from one sample, sequenced in a study of blood T cells in healthy people across ages. One entry per CDR3 protein, called by TCRdb with MiXCR from the 5' RACE reads. The sample shows 660,000 or so distinct CDR3 sequences, about 54% of them seen only once. The sequenced material came from blood. These receptors originate from a man aged 55 to 70 in good health. The CDR3 runs from the conserved cysteine through the conserved F or W. Fields, in order: clone size, J gene, D gene, V gene, CDR3 DNA, CDR3 protein. The D gene is left open where the match is weak. Rows may omit the clone size; those that give it use once, few, many or a size class.

- TRBJ2-4 - TRBV4-1 TGCGCCAGCAGCCCCACTTTCTTTGGTGGAGGGTCGGGGGAGCAGTACTTC CASSPTFFGGGSGEQYF
- TRBJ2-5 - TRBV20-1 TGCAGTGCTAAGACCCTGACAGGAGTCGAGACCCAGTACTTC CSAKTLTGVETQYF
- TRBJ2-3 TRBD2 TRBV11-2 TGTGCCAGCAGCGGCCGCGGGGGGCCGAGCACAGATACGCAGTATTTT CASSGRGGPSTDTQYF
- TRBJ2-1 TRBD2 TRBV10-3 TGTGCCATCAGTGCGAGAGGTAGCGGGGCCTTCGCTAATGACAATGAGCAGTTCTTC CAISARGSGAFANDNEQFF
few TRBJ2-5 TRBD1 TRBV29-1 TGCAGCGTTGAGGGGACAGGGGTTGGTTGGGAGACCCAGTACTTC CSVEGTGVGWETQYF
once TRBJ2-5 - TRBV2 TGTGCCAGCAGTGAATCGGGAGAGCTTCAAGAGACCCAGTACTTC CASSESGELQETQYF
- TRBJ2-5 - TRBV20-1 TGCAGTGCTAGAGAGGGAGGCCAAGAGACCCAGTACTTC CSAREGGQETQYF
- TRBJ1-2 - TRBV21-1 TGTGCCAGCAGCAAAAAAAGGGCAGTGGAGGGGGGTAACTATGGCTACACCTTC CASSKKRAVEGGNYGYTF
few TRBJ2-7 - TRBV28 TGTGCCAGCAGCACCCCGTCCTCTGGGGGCGAGCAGTACTTC CASSTPSSGGEQYF
- TRBJ1-2 - TRBV20-1 TGCAGTGTCAACGGGTTCAATAACTATGGCTACACCTTC CSVNGFNNYGYTF
- TRBJ1-2 TRBD1 TRBV6-1 TGTGCCAGCAGTGAACAAACGACAGGGAGTGGCTACACCTTC CASSEQTTGSGYTF
few TRBJ2-3 TRBD2 TRBV4-2 TGTGCCAGCAGCCCCCACCTCAGCGGGGGCCACACAGATACGCAGTATTTT CASSPHLSGGHTDTQYF
- TRBJ1-6 - TRBV12-3/TRBV12-4 TGTGCCAGCAGCCCCACGGGGGGGGTTGATTCACCCCTCCACTTT CASSPTGGVDSPLHF
once TRBJ2-3 TRBD2 TRBV20-1 TGCAGTGCGGACGGGACTACTAGCACAGATACGCAGTATTTC CSADGTTSTDTQYF
- TRBJ2-7 TRBD2 TRBV7-9 TGTGCCACGCGGGGGGCCTACGAGCAGTACTTC CATRGAYEQYF
few TRBJ2-7 TRBD2 TRBV7-2 TGTGCCAGCAGGCGACTAGCGGGGGGCGACGAGCAGTACTTC CASRRLAGGDEQYF
few TRBJ1-1 - TRBV5-6 TGTGCCAGCAGCTATAATGAACAGGGTAACACTGAAGCTTTCTTT CASSYNEQGNTEAFF
- TRBJ2-7 TRBD2 TRBV20-1 TGCAGTGCCCTCCGGACTAGCGGGGGTTACGAGCAGTACTTC CSALRTSGGYEQYF
- TRBJ2-1 TRBD2 TRBV6-5 TGTGCCAGCAGTTACGCGGGGGAGTTCAACAATGAGCAGTTCTTC CASSYAGEFNNEQFF
- TRBJ2-4 - TRBV18 TGTGCCAGCTCACCACCCGCGGGGTTAGCCAAAAACATTCAGTACTTC CASSPPAGLAKNIQYF
once TRBJ1-1 TRBD1 TRBV25-1 TGTGCCAGCAGTGAGGGGACAGGGAGGTACACTGAAGCTTTCTTT CASSEGTGRYTEAFF
- TRBJ1-6 - TRBV7-9 TGTGTCAGCAGCTCCAGTGGACGGGTTAATTCACCCCTCCACTTT CVSSSSGRVNSPLHF
few TRBJ2-7 TRBD1 TRBV9 TGTGCCAGCAGCGACGGGACAGGGATTTACGAGCAGTACTTC CASSDGTGIYEQYF
- TRBJ1-5 - TRBV27 TGTGCCAGCAGCAAACTCGGAGGCAATCAGCCCCAGCATTTT CASSKLGGNQPQHF
many TRBJ2-1 - TRBV15 TGTGCCACCAGCCGCCCCCCCAGTGAGCAGTTCTTC CATSRPPSEQFF
- TRBJ2-3 - TRBV20-1 TGCAGTGCTCCCACACGGGCAGATACGCAGTATTTT CSAPTRADTQYF
few TRBJ2-5 - TRBV11-2 TGTGCCAGCAGCTCCACTACCCAGTACTTC CASSSTTQYF
few TRBJ2-7 - TRBV7-7 TGTGCCAGCAACACATGGCTCCTTTTCTACGAGCAGTACTTC CASNTWLLFYEQYF
- TRBJ1-2 - TRBV20-1 TGCAGTGCTGGACAAGCAGGGGATGTGGGCTACACCTTC CSAGQAGDVGYTF
- TRBJ1-6 TRBD1 TRBV27 TGTGCCAGCAGTTTCGCAGGGGGGAATTCACCCCTCCACTTT CASSFAGGNSPLHF
- TRBJ1-2 - TRBV2 TGTGCCAGCGCTGAGGATCTTGGCTACACCTTC CASAEDLGYTF
once TRBJ2-7 TRBD2 TRBV20-1 TGCAGTGCTAGGGGAAGGCGGGGGGTCTACGAGCAGTACTTC CSARGRRGVYEQYF
once TRBJ2-1 - TRBV7-3 TGTGCCAGCAGCTTCAGCCGCAATGAGCAGTTCTTC CASSFSRNEQFF
- TRBJ2-1 TRBD1 TRBV2 TGTGCCAGCAACTCCGGGACAGGGAGTAATGAGCAGTTCTTC CASNSGTGSNEQFF
- TRBJ1-1 - TRBV6-6 TGTGCCAGCAGGGCCACAGGGTCCCTTATGAACACTGAAGCTTTCTTT CASRATGSLMNTEAFF
- TRBJ2-3 - TRBV20-1 TGCAGTGCAGGGGGGGCGTGGGGCACAGATACGCAGTATTTT CSAGGAWGTDTQYF
few TRBJ1-1 - TRBV5-1 TGTGCCAGCAGCTTGGGACTGGGGAACACTGAAGCTTTCTTT CASSLGLGNTEAFF
- TRBJ2-7 TRBD1 TRBV20-1 TGCAGTGCTAGACTCACAGGGGTGGACGAGCAGTACTTC CSARLTGVDEQYF
- TRBJ2-3 TRBD2 TRBV12-3/TRBV12-4 TGTGCCAGCAGATATAGCGGGGGTGGCACAGATACGCAGTATTTT CASRYSGGGTDTQYF
few TRBJ2-7 - TRBV12-3/TRBV12-4 TGTGCCAGCAGCGCTCTAGGGGCCTACGAGCAGTACTTC CASSALGAYEQYF
- TRBJ1-4 - TRBV6-6 TGTGCCAGCAGTGACGCCTATAATGAAAAACTGTTTTTT CASSDAYNEKLFF
- TRBJ2-1 TRBD2 TRBV3-1 TGTGCCAGCAGCCAAGATAGGCTAGCGGGGGGCTGGGGAAATGAGCAGTTCTTC CASSQDRLAGGWGNEQFF
few TRBJ2-5 TRBD1 TRBV6-2/TRBV6-3 TGTGCCAGCAGAGGACAGGGGTCCGGGGAGACCCAGTACTTC CASRGQGSGETQYF
few TRBJ2-3 - TRBV2 TGTGCCAGCAGTGCAGGATACACAGATACGCAGTATTTT CASSAGYTDTQYF
few TRBJ2-1 - TRBV11-2 TGTGCCAGCAGCTTACAAAACTCCTACAATGAGCAGTTCTTC CASSLQNSYNEQFF
- TRBJ1-2 - TRBV21-1 TGTGCCAGCCTAGCCCCCGGACAGGGCCCATTAACCAACTATGGCTACACCTTC CASLAPGQGPLTNYGYTF